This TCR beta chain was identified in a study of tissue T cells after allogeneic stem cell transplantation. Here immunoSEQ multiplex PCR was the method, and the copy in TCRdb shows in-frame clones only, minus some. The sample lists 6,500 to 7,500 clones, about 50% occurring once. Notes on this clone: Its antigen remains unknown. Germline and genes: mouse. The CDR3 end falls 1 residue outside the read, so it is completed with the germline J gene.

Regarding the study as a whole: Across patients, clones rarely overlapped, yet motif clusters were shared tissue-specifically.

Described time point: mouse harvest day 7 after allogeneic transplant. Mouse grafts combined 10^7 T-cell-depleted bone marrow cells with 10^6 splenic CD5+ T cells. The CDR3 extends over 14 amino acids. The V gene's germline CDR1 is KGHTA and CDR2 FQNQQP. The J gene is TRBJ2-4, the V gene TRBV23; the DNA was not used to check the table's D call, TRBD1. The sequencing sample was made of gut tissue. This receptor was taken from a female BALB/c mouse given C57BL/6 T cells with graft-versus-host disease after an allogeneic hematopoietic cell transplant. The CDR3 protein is CSSSLRGGQNTLYF. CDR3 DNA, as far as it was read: TGCTCCAGCAGCCTCAGGGGGGGTCAAAACACCTTGTAC.